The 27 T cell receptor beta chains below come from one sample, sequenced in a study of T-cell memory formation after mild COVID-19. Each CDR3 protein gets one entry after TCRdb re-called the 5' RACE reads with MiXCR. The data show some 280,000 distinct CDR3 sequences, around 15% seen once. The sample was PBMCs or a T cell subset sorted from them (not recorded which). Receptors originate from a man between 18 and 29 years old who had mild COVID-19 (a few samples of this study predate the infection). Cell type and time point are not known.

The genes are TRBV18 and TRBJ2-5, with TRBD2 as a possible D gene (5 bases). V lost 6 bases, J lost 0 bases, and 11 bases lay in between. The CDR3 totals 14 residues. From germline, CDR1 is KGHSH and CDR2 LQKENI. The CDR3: CASSTSGNQETQYF. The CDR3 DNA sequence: TGTGCCAGCTCGACCTCCGGGAACCAAGAGACCCAGTACTTC.

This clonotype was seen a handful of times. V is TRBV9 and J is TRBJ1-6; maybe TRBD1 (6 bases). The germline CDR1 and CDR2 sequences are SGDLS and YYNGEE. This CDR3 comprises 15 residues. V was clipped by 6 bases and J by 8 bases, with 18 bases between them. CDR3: CASNQDSSSHSPLHF. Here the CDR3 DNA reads TGTGCCAGCAACCAGGACAGTTCGAGTCATTCACCCCTCCACTTT.

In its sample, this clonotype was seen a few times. The CDR3 sequence is CASSYSTGGHRYNEQFF. CDR3 nucleotide sequence: TGTGCCAGCAGTTACTCTACAGGGGGCCATAGATACAATGAGCAGTTCTTC. The V and J genes are TRBV6-5 and TRBJ2-1; 9 bases match TRBD1. From germline, CDR1 is MNHEY and CDR2 SVGAGI. Unmatched junction bases numbered 7, after V lost 0 bases and J lost 4 bases. This CDR3 is built from 17 residues.

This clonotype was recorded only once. The CDR3 DNA reads as TGTGCCAGCACCATCCGGGACCCCGCTCGGACCCAGTACTTC. Translation: CASTIRDPARTQYF. The chain has TRBV2 and TRBJ2-5, with D perhaps being TRBD1 or TRBD2 (5 bases each). Trimming removed 7 bases at V and 7 bases at J, with 19 bases between. CDR3 length equals 14 residues. Germline CDR1 reads SNHLY; CDR2 reads FYNNEI.

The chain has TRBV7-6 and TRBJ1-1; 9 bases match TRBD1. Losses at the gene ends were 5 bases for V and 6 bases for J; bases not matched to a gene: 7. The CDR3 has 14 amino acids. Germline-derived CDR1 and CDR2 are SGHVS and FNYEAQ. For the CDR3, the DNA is TGTGCCAGCAGCCAAGGGACAGGGAGGGCTGAAGCTTTCTTT. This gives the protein CASSQGTGRAEAFF.

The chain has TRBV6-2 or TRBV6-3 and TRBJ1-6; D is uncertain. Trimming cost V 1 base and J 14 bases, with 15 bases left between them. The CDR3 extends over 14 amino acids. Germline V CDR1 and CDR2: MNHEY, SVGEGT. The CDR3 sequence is CASSYWAGSLALHF. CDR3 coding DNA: TGTGCCAGCAGTTACTGGGCAGGTAGTCTAGCCCTCCACTTT.

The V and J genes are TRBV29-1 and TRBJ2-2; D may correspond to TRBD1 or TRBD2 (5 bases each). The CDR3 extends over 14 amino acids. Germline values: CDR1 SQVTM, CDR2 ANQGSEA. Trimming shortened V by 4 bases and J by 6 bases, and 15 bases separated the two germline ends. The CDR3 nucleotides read TGCAGCGTTGGAGTGGGGGTTGTCCCCGGGGAGCTGTTTTTT. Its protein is CSVGVGVVPGELFF.

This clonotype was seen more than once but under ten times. The chain's CDR3 is CASSEAASRILDGTQYF. CDR3 in DNA: TGTGCCAGCAGCGAAGCTGCGAGCCGAATCCTTGATGGAACGCAGTATTTT. The J gene is TRBJ2-3, the V gene TRBV11-2; D is undetermined. The CDR3 is made up of 17 amino acids. Trimming pared 5 bases from V and 9 bases from J, leaving 27 bases between. Germline V gives CDR1 SGHAT, CDR2 FQNNGV.

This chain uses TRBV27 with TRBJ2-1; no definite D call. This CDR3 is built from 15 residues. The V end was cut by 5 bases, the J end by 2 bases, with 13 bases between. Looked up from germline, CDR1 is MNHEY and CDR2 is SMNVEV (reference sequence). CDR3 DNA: TGTGCCAGCAGTCTCTACCCGGGCACCTACAATGAGCAGTTCTTC. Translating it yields CASSLYPGTYNEQFF.

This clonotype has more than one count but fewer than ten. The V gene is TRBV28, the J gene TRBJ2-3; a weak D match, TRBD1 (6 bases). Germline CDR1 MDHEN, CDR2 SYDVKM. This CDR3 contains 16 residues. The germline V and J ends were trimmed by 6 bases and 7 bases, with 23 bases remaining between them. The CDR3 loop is CASSTNRDITRYTQYF. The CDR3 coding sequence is TGTGCCAGCAGCACTAACCGGGACATCACCCGATATACGCAGTATTTT.

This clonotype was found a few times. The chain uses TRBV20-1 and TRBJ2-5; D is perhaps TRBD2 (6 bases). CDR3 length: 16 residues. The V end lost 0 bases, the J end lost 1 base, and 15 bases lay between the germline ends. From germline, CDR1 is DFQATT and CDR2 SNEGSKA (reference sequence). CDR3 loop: CSARDLSGWAQETQYF. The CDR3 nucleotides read TGCAGTGCTAGAGATCTTAGCGGCTGGGCCCAAGAGACCCAGTACTTC.

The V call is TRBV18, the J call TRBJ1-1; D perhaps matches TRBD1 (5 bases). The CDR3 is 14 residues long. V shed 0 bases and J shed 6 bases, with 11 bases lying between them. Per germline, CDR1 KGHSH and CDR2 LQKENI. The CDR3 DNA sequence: TGTGCCAGCTCACCACCGACAGTGAGGTCTGAAGCTTTCTTT. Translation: CASSPPTVRSEAFF.

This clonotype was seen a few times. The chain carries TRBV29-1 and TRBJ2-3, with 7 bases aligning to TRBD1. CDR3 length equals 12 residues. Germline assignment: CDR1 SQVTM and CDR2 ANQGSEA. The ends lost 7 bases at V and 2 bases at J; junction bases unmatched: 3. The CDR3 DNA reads TGCAGCGCGGACAGGTTCACAGATACGCAGTATTTT. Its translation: CSADRFTDTQYF.

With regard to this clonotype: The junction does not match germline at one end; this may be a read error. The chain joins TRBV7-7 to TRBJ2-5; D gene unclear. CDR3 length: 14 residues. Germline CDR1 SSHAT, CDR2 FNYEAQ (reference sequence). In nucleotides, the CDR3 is TGTGCTAGCAGCTTAGACGGCACCCACGCGCCCCAGTACTTC. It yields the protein CASSLDGTHAPQYF. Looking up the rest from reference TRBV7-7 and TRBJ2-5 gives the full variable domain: GAGVSQSPRYKVTKRGQDVTLRCDPISSHATLYWYQQALGQGPEFLTYFNYEAQPDKSGLPSDRFSAERPEGSISTLTIQRTEQRDSAMYRCASSLDGTHAPQYFGPGTRLLVL.

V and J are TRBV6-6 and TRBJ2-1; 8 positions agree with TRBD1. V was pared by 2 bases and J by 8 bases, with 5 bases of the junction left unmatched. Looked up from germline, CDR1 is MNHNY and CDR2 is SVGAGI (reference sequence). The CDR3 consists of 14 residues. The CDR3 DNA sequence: TGTGCCAGCAGTTACAGGTCAGGGGGCGATGAGCAGTTCTTC. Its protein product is CASSYRSGGDEQFF.

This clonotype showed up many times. The CDR3 sequence: CASSLVAGGAGELFF. The CDR3 region has the DNA TGTGCCAGCAGCTTAGTAGCAGGGGGGGCCGGGGAGCTGTTTTTT. This chain links TRBV7-6 with TRBJ2-2; TRBD1 or TRBD2 may be the D gene (7 bases each). The CDR3 contains 15 residues. Germline V gene sequence: CDR1 SGHVS, CDR2 FNYEAQ. With 1 base removed from V and 6 bases from J, the gap between germline ends came to 12 bases.

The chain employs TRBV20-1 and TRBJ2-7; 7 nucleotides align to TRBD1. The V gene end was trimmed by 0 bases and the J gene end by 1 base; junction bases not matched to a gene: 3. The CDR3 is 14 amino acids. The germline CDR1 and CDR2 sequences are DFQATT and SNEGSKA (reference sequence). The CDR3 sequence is CSAREWGQSYEQYV. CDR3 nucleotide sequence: TGCAGTGCTAGAGAGTGGGGACAGTCCTACGAGCAGTACGTC.

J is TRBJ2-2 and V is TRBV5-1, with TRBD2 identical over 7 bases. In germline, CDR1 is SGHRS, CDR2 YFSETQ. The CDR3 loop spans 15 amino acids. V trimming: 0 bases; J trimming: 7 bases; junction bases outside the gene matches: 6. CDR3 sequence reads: CASSLGSTGGGELFF. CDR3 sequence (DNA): TGCGCCAGCAGCTTGGGATCGACGGGAGGCGGGGAGCTGTTTTTT.

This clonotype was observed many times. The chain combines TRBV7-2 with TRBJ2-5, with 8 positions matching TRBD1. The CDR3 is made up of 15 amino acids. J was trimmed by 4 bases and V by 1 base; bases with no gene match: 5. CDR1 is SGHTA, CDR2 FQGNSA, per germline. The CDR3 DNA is TGTGCCAGCAGCTTAGACAGGGGGACCGGAGAGACCCAGTACTTC. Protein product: CASSLDRGTGETQYF.

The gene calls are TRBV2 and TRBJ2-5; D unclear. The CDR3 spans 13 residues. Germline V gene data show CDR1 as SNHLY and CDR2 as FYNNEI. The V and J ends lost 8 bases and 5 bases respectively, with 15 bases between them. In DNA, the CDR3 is TGTGCCAGCCAAAGGAGTTTTGGGGAGACCCAGTACTTC. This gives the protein CASQRSFGETQYF.

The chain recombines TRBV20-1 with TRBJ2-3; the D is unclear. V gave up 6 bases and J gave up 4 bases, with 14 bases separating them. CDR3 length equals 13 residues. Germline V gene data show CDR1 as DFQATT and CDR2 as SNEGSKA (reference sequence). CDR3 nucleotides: TGCAGTGCCGCAGTTTGGGCCTCAGATACGCAGTATTTT. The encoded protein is CSAAVWASDTQYF.

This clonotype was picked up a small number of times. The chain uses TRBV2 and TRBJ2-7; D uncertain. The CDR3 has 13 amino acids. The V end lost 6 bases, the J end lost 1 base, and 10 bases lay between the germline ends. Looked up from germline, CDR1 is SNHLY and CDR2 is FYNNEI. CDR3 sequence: CASRDGPSYEQYF. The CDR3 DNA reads TGTGCCAGCAGGGATGGGCCTTCCTACGAGCAGTACTTC.

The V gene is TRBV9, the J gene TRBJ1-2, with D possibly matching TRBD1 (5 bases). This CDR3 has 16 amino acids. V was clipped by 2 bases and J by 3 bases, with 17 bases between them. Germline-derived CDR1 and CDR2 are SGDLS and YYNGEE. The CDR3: CASSVPSGGVDYGYTF. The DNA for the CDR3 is TGTGCCAGCAGCGTCCCTAGCGGAGGGGTCGACTATGGCTACACCTTC.

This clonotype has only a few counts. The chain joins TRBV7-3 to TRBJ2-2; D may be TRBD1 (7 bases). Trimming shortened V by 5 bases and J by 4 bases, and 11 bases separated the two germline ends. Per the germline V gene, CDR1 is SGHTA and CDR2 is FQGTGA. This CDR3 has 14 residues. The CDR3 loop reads CASSAGQSTGELFF. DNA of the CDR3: TGTGCCAGCAGCGCGGGACAGAGCACCGGGGAGCTGTTTTTT.

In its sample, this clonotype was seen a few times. CDR3 protein: CASSPTGNAYEQYF. The CDR3 DNA reads as TGTGCCAGCAGCCCCACAGGGAACGCCTACGAGCAGTACTTC. This chain links TRBV12-3 or TRBV12-4 with TRBJ2-7; a weak D match, TRBD1 (6 bases). The CDR3 covers 14 residues. V dropped 6 bases and J dropped 2 bases, with 14 bases sitting between them.

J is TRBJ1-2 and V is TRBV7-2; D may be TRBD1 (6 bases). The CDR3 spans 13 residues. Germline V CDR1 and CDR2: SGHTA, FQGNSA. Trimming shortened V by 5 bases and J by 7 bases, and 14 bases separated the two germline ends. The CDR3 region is CASSPRGVGGYTF. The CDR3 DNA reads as TGTGCCAGCAGCCCCAGGGGTGTTGGTGGCTACACCTTC.

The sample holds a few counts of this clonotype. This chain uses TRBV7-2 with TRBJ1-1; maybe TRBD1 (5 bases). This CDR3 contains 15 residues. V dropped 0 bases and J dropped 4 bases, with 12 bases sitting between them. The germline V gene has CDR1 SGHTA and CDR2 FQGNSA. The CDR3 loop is CASSLAFRGLTEAFF. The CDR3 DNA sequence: TGTGCCAGCAGCTTAGCGTTCCGGGGACTCACTGAAGCTTTCTTT.